The 10 T cell receptor beta chains in this list originate from one sample, sequenced in a study of blood T cell repertoires in COVID-19. This table comes from immunoSEQ multiplex PCR, and its TCRdb copy is limited to in-frame clones, with some not included. Among roughly 410,000 clones listed, 89% were seen once. Sequencing was performed on peripheral blood. Receptor source: a woman aged 40 to 50 with COVID-19, enrolled during active disease.

The CDR3 bases are TGTGCCATCAGTGATTTGGAGGGAGGCTATGGCTACACCTTC. Translating gives CAISDLEGGYGYTF. This chain links TRBV10-3 with TRBJ1-2; D is ambiguous. Trimming stripped 3 bases from V and 4 bases from J, with 12 bases between. This CDR3 contains 14 residues. Per the germline V gene, CDR1 is ENHRY and CDR2 is SYGVKD.

The V and J genes are TRBV5-1 and TRBJ2-2; maybe TRBD2 (5 bases). Trimming removed 0 bases at V and 4 bases at J, with 10 bases between. Germline lookup yields CDR1 SGHRS and CDR2 YFSETQ. The CDR3 runs to 15 residues. The CDR3 here is CASSLAGVGTGELFF. The CDR3 DNA reads as TGCGCCAGCAGCTTGGCCGGGGTCGGCACCGGGGAGCTGTTTTTT.

The gene calls are TRBV7-2 and TRBJ1-3; D is uncertain. Trimming took 5 bases from V and 0 from J, leaving 11 bases between them. The germline V gene has CDR1 SGHTA and CDR2 FQGNSA. CDR3 length: 15 residues. The CDR3 loop reads CASSRDGISGNTIYF. CDR3 nucleotide sequence: TGTGCCAGCAGCCGCGACGGGATCTCTGGAAACACCATATATTTT.

The chain employs TRBV7-2 and TRBJ2-7; 10 bases align to TRBD2. Germline CDR1 is SGHTA and CDR2 is FQGNSA. CDR3 size: 17 residues. The V segment lost 4 bases and the J segment 5 bases; nucleotides outside the gene matches: 14. The CDR3 nucleotides read TGTGCCAGCAGCTCCGTAGCCCCGGGACTAGCGATTCACGAGCAGTACTTC. Encoded protein: CASSSVAPGLAIHEQYF.

The rearrangement joins TRBV6-4 to TRBJ2-2; TRBD1 matches at 7 bases. Germline V gives CDR1 MRHNA, CDR2 SNTAGT. V was pared by 6 bases and J by 3 bases, with 4 bases of the junction left unmatched. This CDR3 spans 14 amino acids. The CDR3 coding sequence is TGTGCCAGCAGCCGGGACAGCTACACCGGGGAGCTGTTTTTT. Translation gives CASSRDSYTGELFF.

The chain uses TRBV28 and TRBJ1-2, with D tentatively TRBD1 (5 bases). Germline V gene sequence: CDR1 MDHEN, CDR2 SYDVKM. Deletions cut 3 bases from V and 9 bases from J, with 17 bases between. CDR3 size: 14 residues. The CDR3 coding sequence is TGTGCCAGCAGTTTGGGGCCCGACCCGGGTCGCTACACCTTC. Translation: CASSLGPDPGRYTF.

V usage is TRBV2 and J usage is TRBJ1-5; 9 bases match TRBD1. Germline loops: CDR1 SNHLY, CDR2 FYNNEI. CDR3 length equals 12 residues. V shed 6 bases, J shed 6 bases, and the junction held 0 bases outside the gene matches. Written as DNA, the CDR3 is TGTGCCAGCAGGACAGGGGGTCAGCCCCAGCATTTT. Amino acids: CASRTGGQPQHF.

This rearrangement joins TRBV11-2 to TRBJ1-5; D call uncertain. CDR1 and CDR2 from the germline V gene are SGHAT and FQNNGV. The CDR3 loop spans 16 amino acids. Deletions cut 2 bases from V and 1 base from J, with 12 bases between. The CDR3 spells CASSLSGTASNQPQHF. In DNA form, the CDR3 reads TGTGCCAGCAGCTTATCAGGTACAGCAAGCAATCAGCCCCAGCATTTT.

CDR3 DNA sequence: TGCGCCAGCAGTCCTCGGACAGGGGGCTTCGATGGCTACACCTTC. Translating gives CASSPRTGGFDGYTF. The J gene is TRBJ1-2, the V gene TRBV5-1; 11 bases are a match to TRBD1. This CDR3 is built from 15 residues. Unmatched junction bases numbered 9, after V lost 5 bases and J lost 6 bases. Germline loops: CDR1 SGHRS, CDR2 YFSETQ.

The V gene is TRBV27, the J gene TRBJ2-7; 8 bases fit TRBD1. V shed 6 bases, J shed 2 bases, and the junction held 6 bases outside the gene matches. Germline V gene data show CDR1 as MNHEY and CDR2 as SMNVEV (reference sequence). The CDR3 totals 14 residues. The CDR3 sequence: CASSPDRGAYEQYF. The CDR3 DNA is TGTGCCAGCAGCCCCGACAGGGGAGCCTACGAGCAGTACTTC.